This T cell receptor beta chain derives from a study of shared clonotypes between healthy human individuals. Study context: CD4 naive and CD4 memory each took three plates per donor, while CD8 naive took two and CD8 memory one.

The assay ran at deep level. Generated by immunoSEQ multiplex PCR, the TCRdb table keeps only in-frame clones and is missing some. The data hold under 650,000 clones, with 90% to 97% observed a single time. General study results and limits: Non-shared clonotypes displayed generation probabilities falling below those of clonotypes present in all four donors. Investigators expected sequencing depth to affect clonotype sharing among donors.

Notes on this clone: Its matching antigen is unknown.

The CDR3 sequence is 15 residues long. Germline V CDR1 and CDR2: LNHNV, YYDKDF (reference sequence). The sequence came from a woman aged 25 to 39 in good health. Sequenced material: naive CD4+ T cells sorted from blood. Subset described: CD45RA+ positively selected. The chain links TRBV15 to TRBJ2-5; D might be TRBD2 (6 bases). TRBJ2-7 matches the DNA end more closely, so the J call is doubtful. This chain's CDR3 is CATSRDLAVSYEQYF. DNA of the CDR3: TGTGCCACCAGCAGAGATTTAGCGGTCTCCTACGAGCAGTACTTC.